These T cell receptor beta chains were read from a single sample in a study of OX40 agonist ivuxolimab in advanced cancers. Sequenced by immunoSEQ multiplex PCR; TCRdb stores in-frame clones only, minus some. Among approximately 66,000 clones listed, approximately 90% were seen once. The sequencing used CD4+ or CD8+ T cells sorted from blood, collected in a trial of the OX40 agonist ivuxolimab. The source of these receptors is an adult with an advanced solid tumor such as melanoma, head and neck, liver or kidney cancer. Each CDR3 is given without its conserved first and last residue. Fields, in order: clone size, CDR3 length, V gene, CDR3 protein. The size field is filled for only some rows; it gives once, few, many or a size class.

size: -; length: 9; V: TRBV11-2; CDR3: ASSFGYGYT
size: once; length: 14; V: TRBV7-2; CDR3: ASSSLAGGLSDTQY
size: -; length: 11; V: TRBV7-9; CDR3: ASSPRQFETQY
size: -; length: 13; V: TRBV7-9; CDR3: ASSLGPQGDTEAF
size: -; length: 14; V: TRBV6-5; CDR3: ASSSQPVGAKNIQY
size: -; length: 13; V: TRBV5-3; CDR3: ARSLIGRGDNEQF
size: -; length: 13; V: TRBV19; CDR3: ASSSAGTGDSPLH
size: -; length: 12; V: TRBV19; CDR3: ASSTVGSTDTQY
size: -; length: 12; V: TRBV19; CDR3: ASSHVGGNTEAF
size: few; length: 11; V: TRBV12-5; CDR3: ASGAGFNTEAF
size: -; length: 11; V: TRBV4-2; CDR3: ASSQTVSYEQY
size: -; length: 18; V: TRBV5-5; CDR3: ASSTDPGLAGLIPSYEQY
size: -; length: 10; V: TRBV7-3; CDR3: ASSLAPGEQF
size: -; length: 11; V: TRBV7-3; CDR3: ASSQQSGAEAF
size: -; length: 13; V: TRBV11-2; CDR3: ASSIRQDGNTEAF